The 21 T cell receptor beta chains reported below all come from one sample, sequenced in a study of cytomegalovirus exposure and HLA in healthy donors. Sequencing was performed with immunoSEQ multiplex PCR; in TCRdb, only in-frame clones are kept and a portion is missing. Among 220,000 or so clones listed, 80% to 85% were seen once. Sequencing was performed on PBMCs. These receptors originate from a woman in her twenties or thirties in good health and CMV-seropositive.

This clone was recorded many times. The chain joins TRBV28 to TRBJ1-1; perhaps TRBD1 as D (5 bases). The CDR3 consists of 13 residues. Germline CDR1 MDHEN, CDR2 SYDVKM. V shed 6 bases and J shed 1 base, with 9 bases lying between them. The CDR3: CASRAGGNTEAFF. The DNA of the CDR3 is TGTGCCAGCAGGGCCGGGGGGAACACTGAAGCTTTCTTT.

The CDR3 loop reads CASSRPTGGQGYGYTF. Written as DNA, the CDR3 is TGTGCCAGCAGCCGCCCAACAGGGGGCCAGGGCTATGGCTACACCTTC. The chain couples TRBV11-3 to TRBJ1-2; 9 nucleotides align to TRBD1. The V and J ends lost 5 bases and 4 bases, in that order; junction bases with no gene match: 11. Germline-derived CDR1 and CDR2 are SGHNT and YENEEA. CDR3 length equals 16 residues.

The chain has TRBV27 and TRBJ2-7, with D perhaps matching TRBD2 (6 bases). From germline, CDR1 is MNHEY and CDR2 SMNVEV (reference sequence). This CDR3 spans 13 amino acids. Trimming left V 3 bases short and J 2 bases short, with 8 bases between. CDR3 protein: CASSLEGPYEQYF. The CDR3 DNA sequence: TGTGCCAGCAGTTTGGAGGGGCCCTACGAGCAGTACTTC.

This sequence joins TRBV28 and TRBJ1-2; D unresolved. CDR1 and CDR2 from the germline V gene are MDHEN and SYDVKM. The V gene lost 2 bases and the J gene lost 4 bases, with 14 bases spanning the gap. The CDR3 covers 15 residues. The CDR3 region is CASSLTPHGSYGYTF. CDR3 coding DNA: TGTGCCAGCAGTTTAACCCCCCATGGCAGCTATGGCTACACCTTC.

The rearrangement joins TRBV9 to TRBJ1-2, with D unclear. The CDR3 has 12 amino acids. Germline V CDR1 and CDR2: SGDLS, YYNGEE. V shed 0 bases and J shed 8 bases, with 8 bases lying between them. CDR3 coding DNA: TGTGCCAGCAGCGTAGGTGTCACAGGCTACACCTTC. Its protein is CASSVGVTGYTF.

V is TRBV4-2 and J is TRBJ2-2, with 12 bases lining up with TRBD2. J lost 2 bases, V lost 0 bases, and 4 bases had no gene match. This CDR3 has 18 amino acids. Germline CDR1 and CDR2: LGHNA and YNFKEQ. The CDR3 nucleotides read TGTGCCAGCAGCCAAGAGGCTAGCGGGAGGGCCAACACCGGGGAGCTGTTTTTT. Amino acid sequence: CASSQEASGRANTGELFF.

CDR3 DNA sequence: TGTGCCAGCATGGACAGGGCATTGTCCACCGGGGAGCTGTTTTTT. As protein: CASMDRALSTGELFF. The chain recombines TRBV6-5 with TRBJ2-2; TRBD1 matches at 8 bases. CDR3 length equals 15 residues. Germline trimming cut 7 bases from V and 4 bases from J; bases unmatched to any gene: 8. Germline CDR1 is MNHEY and CDR2 is SVGAGI.

The count of this clone is one. The chain recombines TRBV11-3 with TRBJ1-1, with D possibly TRBD1 on 6 matching bases. The germline CDR1 and CDR2 sequences are SGHNT and YENEEA. This CDR3 contains 13 residues. V lost 5 bases, J lost 4 bases, and 11 bases lay in between. The CDR3 here is CASSDNRVTEAFF. The DNA for the CDR3 is TGTGCCAGCAGCGATAACAGGGTCACTGAAGCTTTCTTT.

The chain links TRBV29-1 to TRBJ2-6; TRBD1 is a possible D gene (6 bases). CDR3 size: 18 residues. Deletions cut 3 bases from V and 0 bases from J, with 18 bases between. Germline values: CDR1 SQVTM, CDR2 ANQGSEA. DNA of the CDR3: TGCAGCGTTGAGGTTTACAGGGAAGGGGGCTCTGGGGCCAACGTCCTGACTTTC. As protein: CSVEVYREGGSGANVLTF.

This rearrangement joins TRBV7-9 to TRBJ1-5, with D uncertain. The length of the CDR3 is 13 residues. The V gene lost 5 bases and the J gene lost 4 bases, with 9 bases spanning the gap. Germline CDR1 SEHNR, CDR2 FQNEAQ (reference sequence). Here the CDR3 reads CASSPTGNQPQHF. The CDR3 DNA is TGTGCCAGCAGCCCAACGGGAAATCAGCCCCAGCATTTT.

The chain links TRBV5-6 to TRBJ1-1; D possibly corresponds to TRBD1 (5 bases). Looked up from germline, CDR1 is SGHDT and CDR2 is YYEEEE. The CDR3 totals 17 residues. V lost 4 bases, J lost 3 bases, and 22 bases lay in between. CDR3 DNA sequence: TGTGCCAGCAGCGCCCCATTGACCCGGGGGAGCGACACTGAAGCTTTCTTT. This gives the protein CASSAPLTRGSDTEAFF.

With respect to this clone: Mismatch with germline at one junction end may stem from a read error. The chain employs TRBV29-1 and TRBJ1-2; D gene unclear. Germline CDR1 and CDR2: SQVTM and ANQGSEA. There are 12 residues in the CDR3. The CDR3 region has the DNA TGCAGCGTCGAAGGAGACTTCTATGGCTACACCTTC. This sequence encodes CSVEGDFYGYTF.

J is TRBJ1-3 and V is TRBV2; the D gene is possibly TRBD1 (6 bases). Germline V gene lookup returns CDR1 SNHLY and CDR2 FYNNEI. Trimming shortened V by 5 bases and J by 0 bases, and 11 bases separated the two germline ends. This CDR3 contains 15 residues. The CDR3 loop is CASSYRAYSGNTIYF. The CDR3, as DNA: TGTGCCAGCAGTTACAGGGCCTACTCTGGAAACACCATATATTTT. Filled out from reference TRBV2 and TRBJ1-3, the complete variable domain reads EPEVTQTPSHQVTQMGQEVILRCVPISNHLYFYWYRQILGQKVEFLVSFYNNEISEKSEIFDDQFSVERPDGSNFTLKIRSTKLEDSAMYFCASSYRAYSGNTIYFGEGSWLTVV.

V is TRBV30 and J is TRBJ2-3; the D is unclear. Trimming shortened V by 4 bases and J by 4 bases, and 6 bases separated the two germline ends. The CDR3 contains 11 residues. Germline CDR1 reads GTSNPN; CDR2 reads SVGIG (reference sequence). The DNA for the CDR3 is TGTGCCTGGACGACCTCAGATACGCAGTATTTT. Its translation: CAWTTSDTQYF.

The chain recombines TRBV29-1 with TRBJ1-1; D uncertain. V lost 7 bases and J 7 bases, leaving 10 bases between the germline ends. Germline V gives CDR1 SQVTM, CDR2 ANQGSEA. The CDR3 is made up of 10 amino acids. The CDR3 reads CSAQYGEAFF. The CDR3 bases are TGCAGCGCGCAATACGGTGAAGCTTTCTTT. Drawing the rest from reference TRBV29-1 and TRBJ1-1, the complete variable domain is SAVISQKPSRDICQRGTSLTIQCQVDSQVTMMFWYRQQPGQSLTLIATANQGSEATYESGFVIDKFPISRPNLTFSTLTVSNMSPEDSSIYLCSAQYGEAFFGQGTRLTVV.

The chain carries TRBV29-1 and TRBJ1-1; TRBD1 might be the D (5 bases). Germline-derived CDR1 and CDR2 are SQVTM and ANQGSEA. The CDR3 has 14 amino acids. Trimming removed 1 base at V and 5 bases at J, with 14 bases between. CDR3 DNA sequence: TGCAGCGTTGAAGTCCGGGGGAGGAGGACTGAAGCTTTCTTT. As protein: CSVEVRGRRTEAFF.

This clone occurred a few times. The chain has TRBV11-2 and TRBJ1-2; no clear D gene. CDR1 SGHAT and CDR2 FQNNGV come from the germline V gene. Trimming cost V 1 base and J 4 bases, with 13 bases left between them. This CDR3 region has 15 residues. CDR3 in DNA: TGTGCCAGCAGCTTAGGAGGAGGGTCCTTCTATGGCTACACCTTC. This codes for CASSLGGGSFYGYTF.

This chain links TRBV4-2 with TRBJ2-2, with D perhaps matching TRBD2 (5 bases). V shed 1 base and J shed 7 bases, with 16 bases lying between them. The length of the CDR3 is 16 residues. Looked up from germline, CDR1 is LGHNA and CDR2 is YNFKEQ. CDR3: CASSQVAGTRYGELFF. In DNA, the CDR3 is TGTGCCAGCAGCCAAGTCGCGGGCACCCGATACGGGGAGCTGTTTTTT.

The CDR3: CASSVVGASGSSYNEQFF. DNA of the CDR3: TGTGCCAGCAGCGTAGTAGGGGCTAGCGGTAGCTCCTACAATGAGCAGTTCTTC. The chain employs TRBV9 and TRBJ2-1; 7 nucleotides line up with TRBD2. CDR1 and CDR2 from the germline V gene are SGDLS and YYNGEE. The CDR3 has 18 amino acids. With V trimmed by 0 bases and J by 0 bases, 9 bases remained unmatched.

Here the CDR3 DNA reads TGTGCCAGCAGCCAAGTTACAGGGGCATTGTCGACCACTGAAGCTTTCTTT. Its protein is CASSQVTGALSTTEAFF. The V gene is TRBV4-2, the J gene TRBJ1-1; 7 bases match TRBD1. Trimming at V came to 1 base and at J to 4 bases, leaving 12 bases not matched to a gene. Looked up from germline, CDR1 is LGHNA and CDR2 is YNFKEQ. The CDR3 contains 17 residues.

The chain has TRBV2 and TRBJ1-3; no firm D call. CDR1 is SNHLY, CDR2 FYNNEI, per germline. The CDR3 has 11 amino acids. V was clipped by 1 base and J by 5 bases, with 0 bases between them. CDR3 nucleotide sequence: TGTGCCAGCAGTGAAGGAAACACCATATATTTT. Its protein is CASSEGNTIYF.